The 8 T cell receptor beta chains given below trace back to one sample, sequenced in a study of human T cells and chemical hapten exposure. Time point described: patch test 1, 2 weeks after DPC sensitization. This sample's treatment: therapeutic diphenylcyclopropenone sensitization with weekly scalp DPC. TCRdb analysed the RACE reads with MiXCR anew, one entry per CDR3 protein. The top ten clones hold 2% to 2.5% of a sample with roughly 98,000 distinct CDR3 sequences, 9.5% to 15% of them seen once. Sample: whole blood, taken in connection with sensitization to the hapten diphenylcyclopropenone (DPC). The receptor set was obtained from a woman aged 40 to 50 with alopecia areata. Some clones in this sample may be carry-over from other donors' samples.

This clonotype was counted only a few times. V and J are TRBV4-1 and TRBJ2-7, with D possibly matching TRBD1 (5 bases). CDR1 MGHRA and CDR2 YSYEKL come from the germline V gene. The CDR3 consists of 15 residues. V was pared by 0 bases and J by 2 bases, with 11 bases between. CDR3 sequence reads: CASSQDQDRTYEQYF. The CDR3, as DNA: TGCGCCAGCAGCCAAGATCAAGACAGAACCTACGAGCAGTACTTC.

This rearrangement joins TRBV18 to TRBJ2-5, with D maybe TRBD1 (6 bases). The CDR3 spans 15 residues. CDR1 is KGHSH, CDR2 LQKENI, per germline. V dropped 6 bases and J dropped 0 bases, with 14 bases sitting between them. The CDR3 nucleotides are TGTGCCAGCTCGAACAGGGCCCAGTACCAAGAGACCCAGTACTTC. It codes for CASSNRAQYQETQYF.

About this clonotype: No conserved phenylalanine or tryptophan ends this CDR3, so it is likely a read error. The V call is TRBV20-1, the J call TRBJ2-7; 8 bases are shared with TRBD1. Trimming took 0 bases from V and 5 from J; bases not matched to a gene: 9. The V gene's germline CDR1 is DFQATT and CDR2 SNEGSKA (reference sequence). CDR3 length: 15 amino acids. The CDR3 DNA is TGCAGTGCTAGAGAAGGGACAGGTTCGAGGAACGAGCAGTACCTC. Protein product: CSAREGTGSRNEQYL.

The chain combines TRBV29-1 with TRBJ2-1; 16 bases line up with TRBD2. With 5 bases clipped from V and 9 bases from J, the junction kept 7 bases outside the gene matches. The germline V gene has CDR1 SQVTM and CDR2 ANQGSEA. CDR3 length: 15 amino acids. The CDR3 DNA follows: TGCAGCGTTTGGACGGGACTAGCGGGAGGGATTGAGCAGTTCTTC. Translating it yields CSVWTGLAGGIEQFF.

CDR3 loop: CASSFSGRPYEQYF. The CDR3 DNA sequence: TGTGCCAGCAGCTTTAGCGGGAGGCCCTACGAGCAGTACTTC. The rearrangement links TRBV7-9 to TRBJ2-7; TRBD2 agrees at 10 bases. The junction had 1 base not matched to a gene; V was cut back by 3 bases and J by 2 bases. The CDR3 length is 14 residues. Germline V gives CDR1 SEHNR, CDR2 FQNEAQ (reference sequence).

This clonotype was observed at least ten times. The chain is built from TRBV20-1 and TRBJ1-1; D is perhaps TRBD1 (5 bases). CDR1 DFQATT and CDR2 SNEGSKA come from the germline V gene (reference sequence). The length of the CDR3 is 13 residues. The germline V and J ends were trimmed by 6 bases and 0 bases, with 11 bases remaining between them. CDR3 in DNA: TGCAGTGCCCCGGGACCCCTGAACACTGAAGCTTTCTTT. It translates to CSAPGPLNTEAFF.

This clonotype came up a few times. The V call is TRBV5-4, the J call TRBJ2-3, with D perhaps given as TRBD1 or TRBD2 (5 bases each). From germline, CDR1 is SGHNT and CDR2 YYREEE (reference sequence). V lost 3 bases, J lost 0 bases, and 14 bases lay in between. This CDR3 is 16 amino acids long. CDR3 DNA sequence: TGTGCCAGCAGCTGGGGCCGGGACGGTAGCACAGATACGCAGTATTTT. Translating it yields CASSWGRDGSTDTQYF. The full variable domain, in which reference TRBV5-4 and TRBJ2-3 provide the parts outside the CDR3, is ETGVTQSPTHLIKTRGQQVTLRCSSQSGHNTVSWYQQALGQGPQFIFQYYREEENGRGNFPPRFSGLQFPNYSSELNVNALELDDSALYLCASSWGRDGSTDTQYFGPGTRLTVL.

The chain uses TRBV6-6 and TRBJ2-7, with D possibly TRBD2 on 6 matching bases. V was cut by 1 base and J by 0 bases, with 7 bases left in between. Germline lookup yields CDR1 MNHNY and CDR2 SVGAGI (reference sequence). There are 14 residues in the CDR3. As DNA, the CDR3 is TGTGCCAGCAGTTACTTCGGGAGCTCCTACGAGCAGTACTTC. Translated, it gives CASSYFGSSYEQYF.